This is a list of T cell receptor beta chains from one sample in a study of T cell responses to AZD1222 COVID-19 vaccine. The repertoire was sequenced with immunoSEQ multiplex PCR; TCRdb's copy has only in-frame clones and lacks some. The table includes 130,000 to 150,000 clones, about nine tenths detected once. The sample consisted of peripheral blood, taken on day 0 of AZD1222 vaccination. All receptors come from an adult in good health. The CDR3 runs from the conserved cysteine through the conserved F or W. The order of the fields is V gene, D gene, clone size, J gene, CDR3 protein, CDR3 DNA. A D gene is named only where the DNA matches it firmly. Expanded clones are given a class, and other clones once, few, many or no size at all.

TRBV30,TRBD2,.,TRBJ2-1,CAWSGGAGGGNEQFF,TGTGCCTGGAGTGGAGGTGCGGGAGGAGGTAATGAGCAGTTCTTC
TRBV19,TRBD2,medium-sized,TRBJ2-1,CASSWGTSNNEQFF,TGTGCCAGTAGTTGGGGGACTAGCAACAATGAGCAGTTCTTC
TRBV9,.,.,TRBJ2-5,CASSVGFWDPDGTQYF,TGTGCCAGCAGCGTAGGTTTTTGGGACCCGGACGGGACCCAGTACTTC
TRBV7-2,TRBD2,.,TRBJ2-1,CASSLGRLAGVEQFF,TGTGCCAGCAGCTTAGGAAGATTAGCGGGAGTTGAGCAGTTCTTC
TRBV9,.,once,TRBJ2-5,CASSAAPGQGWGKETQYF,TGTGCCAGCAGCGCGGCCCCTGGACAAGGATGGGGCAAAGAGACCCAGTACTTC
TRBV4-1,TRBD1,.,TRBJ1-1,CASSQYRGNTEAFF,TGCGCCAGCAGCCAATACAGGGGGAACACTGAAGCTTTCTTT
TRBV5-6,.,.,TRBJ1-3,CALTGSGNTIYF,TGTGCCCTAACAGGTTCTGGAAACACCATATATTTT
TRBV19,.,once,TRBJ1-5,CASNPTGGFNQPQHF,TGTGCCAGTAACCCCACGGGGGGGTTCAATCAGCCCCAGCATTTT
TRBV29-1,TRBD1,.,TRBJ1-1,CSVGAGGTEAFF,TGCAGCGTTGGGGCAGGGGGCACTGAAGCTTTCTTT
TRBV5-6,TRBD1,.,TRBJ2-4,CASSLRATGAIKNIQYF,TGTGCCAGCAGCTTGCGGGCGACAGGGGCCATCAAAAACATTCAGTACTTC
TRBV3-1/TRBV3-2,.,once,TRBJ1-2,CASSQVSPGLKGSYGYTF,TGTGCCAGCAGCCAAGTTTCCCCCGGACTAAAAGGGAGCTATGGCTACACCTTC
TRBV6-6,.,.,TRBJ2-3,CASSTPGSVRYF,TGTGCCAGCAGTACCCCGGGTTCCGTTCGGTATTTT